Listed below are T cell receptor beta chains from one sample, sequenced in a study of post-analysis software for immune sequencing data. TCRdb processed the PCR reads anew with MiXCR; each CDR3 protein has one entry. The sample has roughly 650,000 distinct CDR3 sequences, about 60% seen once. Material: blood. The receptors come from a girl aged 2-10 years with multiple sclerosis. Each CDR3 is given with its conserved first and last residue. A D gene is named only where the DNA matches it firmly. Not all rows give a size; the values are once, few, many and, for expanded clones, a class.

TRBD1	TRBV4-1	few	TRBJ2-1	TGCGCCAGCAGCCAAGAAAGGACAGGGGGCACCTACAATGAGCAGTTCTTC	CASSQERTGGTYNEQFF
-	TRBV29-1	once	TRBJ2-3	TGCAGCGTTGAAAAGACAGCCACAGATACGCAGTATTTT	CSVEKTATDTQYF
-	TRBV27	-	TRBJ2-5	TGTGCCAGCAGGACTGAAGAGACCCAGTACTTC	CASRTEETQYF
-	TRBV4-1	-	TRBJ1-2	TGCGCCAGCAGCCAAGAGAATGGATATGGCTACACCTTC	CASSQENGYGYTF
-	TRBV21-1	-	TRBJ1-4	TGTGCCAGCAGCAAAACGAGGACTAATGAAAAACTGTTTTTT	CASSKTRTNEKLFF
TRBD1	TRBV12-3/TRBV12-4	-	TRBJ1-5	TGTGCCAGCAACTGGGGAGGGGGCACGGGCAATCAGCCCCAGCATTTT	CASNWGGGTGNQPQHF
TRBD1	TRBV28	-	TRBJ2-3	TGTGCCAGCAACCCGACAGGGTTTGGCGCAGATACGCAGTATTTT	CASNPTGFGADTQYF
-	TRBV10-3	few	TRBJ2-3	TGTGCCATCAGTGAGTTTGAGGAGCTCACAGATACGCAGTATTTT	CAISEFEELTDTQYF
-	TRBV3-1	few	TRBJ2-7	TGCGCCAGCAGCCAAGGTATGACTCTTACCTCCTACGAGCAGTACTTC	CASSQGMTLTSYEQYF
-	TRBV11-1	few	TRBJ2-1	TGTGCCAGCAGGCAGGGGGGCAATGAGCAGTTCTTC	CASRQGGNEQFF
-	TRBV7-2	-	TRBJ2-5	TGTGCCAGCACTAGGGGGGGCGGAGGGGGAGAGACCCAGTACTTC	CASTRGGGGGETQYF
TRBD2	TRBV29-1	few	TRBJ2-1	TGCAGCGTTGAAGAGGGATCAGCGGGAGTCTACAATGAGCAGTTCTTC	CSVEEGSAGVYNEQFF
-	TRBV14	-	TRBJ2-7	TGTGCCAGCGGATTCTCCAGGGGCATATCACCATACGAGCAGTACTTC	CASGFSRGISPYEQYF
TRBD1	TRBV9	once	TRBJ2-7	TGTGCCAGCAGCCCAAGGGACAGGGGGTTCCTCTACGAGCAGTACTTC	CASSPRDRGFLYEQYF
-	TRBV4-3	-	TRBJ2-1	TGCGCCAGCAGCCAAACTGGGGGGGCGGCAAATGAGCAGTTCTTC	CASSQTGGAANEQFF
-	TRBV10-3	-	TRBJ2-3	TGTGCCATCACGAGGGGCTTAACCACAGATACGCAGTATTTT	CAITRGLTTDTQYF
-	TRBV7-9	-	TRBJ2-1	TGTGCCAGCAGCTTAGGGGACTTTGAGCAGTTCTTC	CASSLGDFEQFF
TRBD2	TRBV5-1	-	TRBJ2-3	TGCGCCAGCAGCTTGGGGCCGGGGACTAGCGGGATTGGCCTACGCACAGATACGCAGTATTTT	CASSLGPGTSGIGLRTDTQYF
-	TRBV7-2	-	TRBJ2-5	TGTGCCAGCAGCTTGGGGGTCGACCTGGGGACCCAGTACTTC	CASSLGVDLGTQYF
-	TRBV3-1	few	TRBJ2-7	TGTGCCAGCAGCCAAGGGGGGGACTTTTCCTACGAGCAGTACTTC	CASSQGGDFSYEQYF
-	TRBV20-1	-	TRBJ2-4	TGCAGTGCTAGAGAGAAGCGAAACATTCAGTACTTC	CSAREKRNIQYF
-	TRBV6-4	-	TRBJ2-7	TGTGCCAGCAGGAACCCCGACAGCCTAAGGGAATCCTACGAGCAGTACTTC	CASRNPDSLRESYEQYF
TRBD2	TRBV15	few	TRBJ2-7	TGTGCCACCAGCAGAGATCTGGTAGCGGGAGGCTCTGGCTCCTACGAGCAGTACTTC	CATSRDLVAGGSGSYEQYF
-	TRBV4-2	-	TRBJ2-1	TGTGCCAGCAGCCGAACCGGGACCGCCGCGGGTAATGAGCAGTTCTTC	CASSRTGTAAGNEQFF
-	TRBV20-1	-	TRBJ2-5	TGCAGTGCCCGCCCCAGCCACCAAGAGACCCAGTACTTC	CSARPSHQETQYF
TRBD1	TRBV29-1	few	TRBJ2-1	TGCAGCGTTGAAGAAGGGACAGGTCACAATGAGCAGTTCTTC	CSVEEGTGHNEQFF
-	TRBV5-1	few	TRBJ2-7	TGCGCCAGCAGCTCCGGATTAGTTCCTGGCGAGCAGTACTTC	CASSSGLVPGEQYF
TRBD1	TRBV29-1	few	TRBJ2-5	TGCAGCGTGGGGACAGGGGTCGAGACCCAGTACTTC	CSVGTGVETQYF
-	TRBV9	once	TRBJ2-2	TGTGCCAGCAGCGTAGGGCAGCGTCAAGCGGGGGAGCTGTTTTTT	CASSVGQRQAGELFF
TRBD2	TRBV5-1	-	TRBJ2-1	TGCGCCAGCAGCGCGGGACTAGGGTACAATGAGCAGTTCTTC	CASSAGLGYNEQFF
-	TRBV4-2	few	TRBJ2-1	TGTGCCAGCAGCCAGACAGAACGGGGGAATGAGCAGTTCTTC	CASSQTERGNEQFF
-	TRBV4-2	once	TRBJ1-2	TGTGCCAGCAGCCAAGATTTCAACAGGGTTGATGGCTACACCTTC	CASSQDFNRVDGYTF
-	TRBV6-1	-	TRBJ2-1	TGTGCCAGCAGCGCCGAACCAGGCAATGAGCAGTTCTTC	CASSAEPGNEQFF
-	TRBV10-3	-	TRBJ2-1	TGTGCCATCAGTGAGTTTGGGAGGACCAATGAGCAGTTCTTC	CAISEFGRTNEQFF
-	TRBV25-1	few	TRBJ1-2	TGTGCCAGCAGTAGCCGGACAGACCAAAACGATGGCTACACCTTC	CASSSRTDQNDGYTF
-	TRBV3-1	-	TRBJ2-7	TGTGCCAGCAGCCAAGCCCACCTTGGACCTGGCTGGTACTTC	CASSQAHLGPGWYF
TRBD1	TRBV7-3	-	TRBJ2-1	TGTGCCAGCAGCTCCCGGGACAGCTACAATGAGCAGTTCTTC	CASSSRDSYNEQFF
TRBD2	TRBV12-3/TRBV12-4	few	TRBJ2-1	TGTGCCAGCAGCTACGGACTAGCGGGGGGGAATGAGCAGTTCTTC	CASSYGLAGGNEQFF
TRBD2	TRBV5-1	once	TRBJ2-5	TGCGCCAGCAGTTCCCACATTTTAGCGGGGGGGCATTTCCAAGAGACCCAGTACTTC	CASSSHILAGGHFQETQYF
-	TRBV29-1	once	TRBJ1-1	TGCAGCGTTGTGGGCGGCACTGAAGCTTTCTTT	CSVVGGTEAFF
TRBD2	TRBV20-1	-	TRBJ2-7	TGCAGTGCCTCGAGGGAGCGGGGGAGGTCCTACGAGCAGTACTTC	CSASRERGRSYEQYF
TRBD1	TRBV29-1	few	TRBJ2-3	TGCAGCGTTGACGGGACAGGGTATCAAGATACGCAGTATTTT	CSVDGTGYQDTQYF
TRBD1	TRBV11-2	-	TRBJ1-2	TGTGCCAGCAGCAAAACCGGGACAGATTTACGCTATGGCTACACCTTC	CASSKTGTDLRYGYTF
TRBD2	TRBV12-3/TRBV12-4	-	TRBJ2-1	TGTGCCAGCACCCCATTGGGGGGGAGGGAAACTGAGCAGTTCTTC	CASTPLGGRETEQFF
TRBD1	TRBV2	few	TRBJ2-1	TGTGCCAGCAGGACCGGGACAGGGGGGCATGAGCAGTTCTTC	CASRTGTGGHEQFF
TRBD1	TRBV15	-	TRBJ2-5	TGTGCCACCAGCAGAAACAGGGGAAGAGAGACCCAGTACTTC	CATSRNRGRETQYF
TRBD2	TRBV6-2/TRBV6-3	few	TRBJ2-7	TGTGCCAGCGGTAGCGGGAAGGGCTACGAGCAGTACTTC	CASGSGKGYEQYF
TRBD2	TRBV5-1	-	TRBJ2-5	TGCGCCAGCACGCGGGAGCCGGGGGAGCAGTACTTC	CASTREPGEQYF